This T cell receptor beta chain derives from a study of a mutant IDH1 vaccine in newly diagnosed glioma (dated by TCRdb to about 2021). At the level of the whole study: Of the 32 treated patients, approximately 62% were male and about 38% were female, and the mean age was approximately 40 years. Peripheral blood samples were drawn at six visits, namely V03 (baseline), V05, V07, V10, V12 and V13. For exploratory analyses, longitudinal TCRB deep sequencing was carried out in about two dozen treated patients wherever samples were available. Before enrollment, most patients had been given radiochemotherapy with temozolomide as standard therapy, while the rest had received either radiotherapy alone or temozolomide alone. Broad study findings and their caveats: The authors stated that sample limitations prevented analyses of patient blood samples from being reproduced. Changes in the top peripheral T cell clonotypes picked up by TCRB sequencing did not appear to be linked to pseudoprogression. PBMC samples for TCRB deep sequencing were selected based on availability. Immune responses induced by the vaccine were seen in around 93% of patients across multiple MHC alleles.

Trimming costs V 5 bases and J 2 bases, and their ends lie 12 bases apart. CDR1 and CDR2 are drawn from the germline V gene: MGHDK, SYGVNS. Counted from cysteine to phenylalanine, this CDR3 has 15 amino acids. Here the CDR3 DNA is all that survives: 45 bases in frame from base 1. Library generation was performed with the immunoSEQ multiplex PCR assay. Rearranged TCR beta chain sequences were amplified using the hsTCRB Kit according to the manufacturer's protocol. TCRB libraries were sequenced on an Illumina MiSeq. The original pipeline was this. The proprietary platform of the kit vendor was used for demultiplexing, trimming and gene mapping. TCRdb's version of the immuneACCESS table is confined to in-frame rearrangements and falls short of the full clone set. An unresolved V gene accounts for under half of the shortfall where checked; the remainder is of unknown origin. V and J calls and clone size are as listed in that table; D and trimming were resolved from the DNA. The sample includes 80,000 to 100,000 clones, with approximately 80% observed a single time. The top ten hold about 5.3% of the sample.

What the time point label conveys for this sample: baseline, week 1 (first vaccination visit). The treatment or condition tag for this specimen amounts to: pre-vaccination baseline after standard-of-care therapy. All donors had newly diagnosed IDH1-mutant astrocytomas of WHO grade 3 or 4 that showed loss of nuclear ATRX. The samples were drawn from NOA16, a multicentre, single-arm, open-label phase I trial in Germany that tested a mutant IDH1 peptide vaccine in humans for the first time. Blood drawn at visit V03 was used as the baseline sample for immunogenicity testing. The DNeasy Blood and Tissue Kit was used to extract genomic DNA from EDTA blood for TCRB sequencing. Comments on this clone: Its specific antigen is unknown. Within one base of it there is no much larger clone, and no base qualities were kept.

The sequenced sample was PBMCs, obtained from a glioma patient treated with radiotherapy, temozolomide or both. The chain uses TRBV25-1 and TRBJ2-2; too little of a D gene remains to name it. This sequence originates from a man in his forties with glioma. Some clones in this sample may be carry-over from other donors' samples. The base sequence is TGTGCCAGCAGTAGTCAGCAACTAAACACCGGGGAGCTGTTTTTT. This sequence encodes CASSSQQLNTGELFF.